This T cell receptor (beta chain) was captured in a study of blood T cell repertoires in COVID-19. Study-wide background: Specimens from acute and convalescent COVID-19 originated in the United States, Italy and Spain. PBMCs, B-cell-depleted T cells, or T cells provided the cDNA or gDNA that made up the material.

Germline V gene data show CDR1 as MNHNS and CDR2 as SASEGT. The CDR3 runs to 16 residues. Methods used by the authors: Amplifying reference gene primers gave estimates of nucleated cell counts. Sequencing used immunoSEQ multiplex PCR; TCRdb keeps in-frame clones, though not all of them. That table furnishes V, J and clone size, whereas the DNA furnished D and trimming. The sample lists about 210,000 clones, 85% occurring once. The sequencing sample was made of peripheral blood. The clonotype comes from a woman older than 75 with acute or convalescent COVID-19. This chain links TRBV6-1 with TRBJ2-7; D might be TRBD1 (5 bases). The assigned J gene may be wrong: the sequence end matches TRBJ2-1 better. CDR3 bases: TGTGCCAGCAGTGAATTCCCCTCAGGGCACGACAATGAGCAGTTCTTC. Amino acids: CASSEFPSGHDNEQFF.